This TCR beta chain was captured in a study of blood T cell repertoires in COVID-19. For the study at large: From the United States, Italy and Spain came samples of acute and convalescent COVID-19. PBMCs, B-cell-depleted T cells, or T cells provided the cDNA or gDNA that made up the material.

Germline CDR1 DFQATT, CDR2 SNEGSKA (reference sequence). The CDR3 is made up of 11 amino acids. V lost 8 bases and J 8 bases, leaving 15 bases between the germline ends. This clone was seen a few times. In the original analysis: Estimation of nucleated cell counts was performed using reference gene primer amplification. Sequencing used immunoSEQ multiplex PCR; TCRdb keeps in-frame clones, though not all of them. V and J calls plus clone size are reproduced from that table; the DNA served to infer D and trimming. The sample lists around 30,000 clones; about 90% were seen once. The receptor was derived from an elderly man with acute or convalescent COVID-19. This chain connects TRBV20-1 to TRBJ1-2; unclear D gene. The sample was peripheral blood. CDR3 nucleotide sequence: TGCAGTCCCTTAGGTCGGCGGGGCTACACCTTC. Its protein is CSPLGRRGYTF.